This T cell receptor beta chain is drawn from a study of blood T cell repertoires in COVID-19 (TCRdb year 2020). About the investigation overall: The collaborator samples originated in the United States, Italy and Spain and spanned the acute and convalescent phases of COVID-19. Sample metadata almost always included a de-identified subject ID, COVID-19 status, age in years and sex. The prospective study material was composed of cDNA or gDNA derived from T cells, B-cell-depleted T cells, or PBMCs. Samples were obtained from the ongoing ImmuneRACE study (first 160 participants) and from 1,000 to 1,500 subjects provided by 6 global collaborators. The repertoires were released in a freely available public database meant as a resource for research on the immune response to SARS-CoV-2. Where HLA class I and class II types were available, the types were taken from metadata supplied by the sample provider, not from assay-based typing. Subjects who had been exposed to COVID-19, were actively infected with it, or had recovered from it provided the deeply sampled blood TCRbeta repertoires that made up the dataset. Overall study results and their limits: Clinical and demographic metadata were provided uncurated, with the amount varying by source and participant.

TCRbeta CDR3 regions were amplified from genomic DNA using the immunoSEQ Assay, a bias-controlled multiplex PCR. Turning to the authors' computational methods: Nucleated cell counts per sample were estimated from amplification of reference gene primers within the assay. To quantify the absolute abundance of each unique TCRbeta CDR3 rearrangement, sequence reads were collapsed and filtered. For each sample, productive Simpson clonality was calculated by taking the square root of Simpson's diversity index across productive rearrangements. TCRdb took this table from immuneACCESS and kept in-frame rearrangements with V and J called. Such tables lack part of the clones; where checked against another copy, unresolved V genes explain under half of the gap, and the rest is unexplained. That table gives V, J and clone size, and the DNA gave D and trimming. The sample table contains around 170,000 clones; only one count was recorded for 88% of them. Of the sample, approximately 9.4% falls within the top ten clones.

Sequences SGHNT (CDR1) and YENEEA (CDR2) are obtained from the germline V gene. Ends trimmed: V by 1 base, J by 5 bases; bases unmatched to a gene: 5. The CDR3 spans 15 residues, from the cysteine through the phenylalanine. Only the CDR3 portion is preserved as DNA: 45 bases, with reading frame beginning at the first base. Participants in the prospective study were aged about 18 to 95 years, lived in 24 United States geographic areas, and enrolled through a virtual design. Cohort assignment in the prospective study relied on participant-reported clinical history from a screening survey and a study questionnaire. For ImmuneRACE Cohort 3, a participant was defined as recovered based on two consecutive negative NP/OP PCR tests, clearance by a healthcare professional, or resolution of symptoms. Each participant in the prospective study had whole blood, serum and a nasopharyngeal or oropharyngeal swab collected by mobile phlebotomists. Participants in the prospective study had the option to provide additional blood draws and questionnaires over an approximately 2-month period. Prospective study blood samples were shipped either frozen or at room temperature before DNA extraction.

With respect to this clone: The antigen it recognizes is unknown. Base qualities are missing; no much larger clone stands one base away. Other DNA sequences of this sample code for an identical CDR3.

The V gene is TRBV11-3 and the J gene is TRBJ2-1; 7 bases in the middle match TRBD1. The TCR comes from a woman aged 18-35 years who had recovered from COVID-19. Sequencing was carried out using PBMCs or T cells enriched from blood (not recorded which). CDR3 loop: CASSLGTGADNEQFF. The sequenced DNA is TGTGCCAGCAGCTTAGGTACAGGGGCGGACAATGAGCAGTTCTTC.